The TCR beta chain under discussion was sequenced for a study of OX40 agonist ivuxolimab in advanced cancers. Broader study findings: Circulating CD4+ and CD8+ T cells showed clonal expansion by week 6 at 0.1 to 3.0 mg/kg.

The junction had 3 bases not matched to a gene; V was cut back by 2 bases and J by 4 bases. The CDR3 spans 14 residues. CDR1 and CDR2 (germline): SGHTS, YDEGEE. Concerning this clone: Its antigen is undetermined.

Some clones are missing from TCRdb's copy, which holds only in-frame ones; the method was immunoSEQ multiplex PCR. The sample carries about 26,000 clones, around three quarters recorded once. The sample in question was CD4+ or CD8+ T cells sorted from blood, obtained in a trial of the OX40 agonist ivuxolimab. This TCR derives from an adult with an advanced solid tumor such as melanoma, head and neck, liver or kidney cancer. This chain connects TRBV5-8 to TRBJ1-5; 7 bases fit TRBD1. CDR3 loop: CASSLGGGNQPQHF. The CDR3 DNA reads as TGTGCCAGCAGCTTAGGGGGCGGGAATCAGCCCCAGCATTTT. Full variable domain (outside the CDR3, taken from reference TRBV5-8 and TRBJ1-5): EAGVTQSPTHLIKTRGQQATLRCSPISGHTSVYWYQQALGLGLQFLLWYDEGEERNRGNFPPRFSGRQFPNYSSELNVNALELEDSALYLCASSLGGGNQPQHFGDGTRLSIL.